These 31 T cell receptor beta chains originate from one sample sequenced in a study of post-analysis software for immune sequencing data. Study-wide results and limits: In patients, five TRBV segments were more frequent than in controls, with TRBV5-6, TRBV5-1 and TRBV20-1 among them.

What these receptors recognize is not known. cDNA libraries for TCR beta contained unique molecular identifiers. TCRdb processed the PCR reads anew with MiXCR; each CDR3 protein has one entry. Here the sample spans about 820,000 distinct CDR3 sequences, around 53% being singletons. Sequencing used blood. The receptors here all came from a girl aged 5-17 years with multiple sclerosis.

V is TRBV6-5 and J is TRBJ1-2; TRBD1 might be the D (5 bases). This CDR3 is 12 amino acids long. Germline assignment: CDR1 MNHEY and CDR2 SVGAGI. The ends were cut back, 0 bases at V and 8 bases at J, with 7 bases in the middle. The CDR3 nucleotides read TGTGCCAGCAGTTACTCAAGGGACGGCTACACCTTC. Amino acids: CASSYSRDGYTF.

V usage is TRBV7-9 and J usage is TRBJ2-1, with a possible D match to TRBD2 (6 bases). The CDR3 totals 15 residues. CDR1 is SEHNR, CDR2 FQNEAQ, per germline (reference sequence). With 1 base removed from V and 5 bases from J, the gap between germline ends came to 12 bases. Written as DNA, the CDR3 is TGTGCCAGCAGCTTAGAAGTGCGGGGAAACAATGAGCAGTTCTTC. It encodes CASSLEVRGNNEQFF.

This clonotype was recorded once. This chain joins TRBV29-1 and TRBJ2-3; TRBD2 agrees at 11 bases. With V trimmed by 4 bases and J by 5 bases, 5 bases remained unmatched. Germline V lookup: CDR1 SQVTM, CDR2 ANQGSEA. CDR3 size: 14 residues. The CDR3 DNA reads TGCAGCGTTGGGGTAGCGGGAGGGGGAGATACGCAGTATTTT. The encoded protein is CSVGVAGGGDTQYF.

This clonotype occurred a few times. V gene TRBV7-8 combines with J gene TRBJ2-7; D is possibly TRBD1 or TRBD2 (5 bases each). The CDR3 extends over 13 amino acids. Germline CDR1 is SGHVS and CDR2 is FQNEAQ. Trimming removed 1 base at V and 12 bases at J, with 16 bases between. The CDR3 reads CASSLGDPGPLYF. DNA for the CDR3: TGTGCCAGCAGCTTAGGGGACCCGGGACCACTGTACTTC.

The rearrangement links TRBV5-1 to TRBJ2-1, with 8 bases matching TRBD2. The CDR3 is made up of 14 amino acids. Looked up from germline, CDR1 is SGHRS and CDR2 is YFSETQ. The V and J ends lost 2 bases and 7 bases, in that order; junction bases with no gene match: 5. In nucleotides, the CDR3 is TGCGCCAGCAGCTTCGGGACTAGGGTTAATGAGCAGTTCTTC. Translated: CASSFGTRVNEQFF. The complete variable domain, with remaining parts taken from reference TRBV5-1 and TRBJ2-1, reads KAGVTQTPRYLIKTRGQQVTLSCSPISGHRSVSWYQQTPGQGLQFLFEYFSETQRNKGNFPGRFSGRQFSNSRSEMNVSTLELGDSALYLCASSFGTRVNEQFFGPGTRLTVL.

The chain couples TRBV3-1 to TRBJ2-5, with no clear D. This CDR3 is built from 12 residues. The germline V gene has CDR1 LGHDT and CDR2 YNNKEL (reference sequence). Trimming removed 4 bases at V and 4 bases at J, with 7 bases between. The CDR3 region is CASSRRLETQYF. Here the CDR3 DNA reads TGTGCCAGCAGCCGCAGGTTAGAGACCCAGTACTTC.

This chain joins TRBV6-2 or TRBV6-3 and TRBJ2-3; TRBD2 aligns across 11 bases. From germline, CDR1 is MNHEY and CDR2 SVGEGT. Unmatched junction bases numbered 8, after V lost 5 bases and J lost 4 bases. The CDR3 is 16 residues long. CDR3 loop: CASSVGTSGDADTQYF. The CDR3 bases are TGTGCCAGCAGTGTCGGGACTAGCGGTGATGCAGATACGCAGTATTTT.

This chain joins TRBV11-2 and TRBJ2-1; tentatively, D is TRBD2 (6 bases). This CDR3 region has 15 residues. In germline, CDR1 is SGHAT, CDR2 FQNNGV. V lost 5 bases to trimming and J lost 0 bases, with 11 bases between them. CDR3 coding DNA: TGTGCCAGCAGCGACTACGGGAGCTCCTACAATGAGCAGTTCTTC. It translates to CASSDYGSSYNEQFF.

The chain has TRBV7-6 and TRBJ2-7, with TRBD2 matching 7 bases. This CDR3 comprises 13 residues. CDR1 and CDR2 from the germline V gene are SGHVS and FNYEAQ. Trimming took 11 bases from V and 7 from J; bases not matched to a gene: 14. CDR3 residues: CASSGGGTSEQYF. CDR3 nucleotides: TGTGCCTCGAGTGGGGGGGGAACGAGTGAGCAGTACTTC.

V and J are TRBV6-2 or TRBV6-3 and TRBJ1-6; D perhaps matches TRBD1 (5 bases). The V gene lost 0 bases and the J gene lost 6 bases, with 12 bases spanning the gap. Germline V gene lookup returns CDR1 MNHEY and CDR2 SVGEGT. The CDR3 runs to 16 residues. In DNA, the CDR3 is TGTGCCAGCAGTTACTCGAACCGGGGACCTAATTCACCCCTCCACTTT. Its translation is CASSYSNRGPNSPLHF.

This clonotype was detected many times. J is TRBJ2-5 and V is TRBV12-3 or TRBV12-4; TRBD1 matches 7 bases. V shed 2 bases and J 3 bases; nucleotides not matched to a gene: 6. The CDR3 spans 15 residues. The DNA for the CDR3 is TGTGCCAGCAGTTTAATGCCGGGACAGAAAGAGACCCAGTACTTC. Its translation: CASSLMPGQKETQYF.

The chain couples TRBV7-8 to TRBJ1-2; no definite D call. Germline V gene data show CDR1 as SGHVS and CDR2 as FQNEAQ. CDR3 length equals 14 residues. V gave up 1 base and J gave up 8 bases, with 14 bases separating them. The chain's CDR3 is CASSLDSQFGGYTF. CDR3 sequence (DNA): TGTGCCAGCAGCTTAGATAGCCAGTTCGGGGGCTACACCTTC.

The V gene is TRBV27, the J gene TRBJ1-2; 9 bases are a match to TRBD1. Germline V lookup: CDR1 MNHEY, CDR2 SMNVEV (reference sequence). The CDR3 runs 18 residues. Trimming at V came to 6 bases and at J to 7 bases, leaving 21 bases not matched to a gene. The CDR3, as DNA: TGTGCCAGCAGCCCGTTACCCCCATCAGACAGGGGGAGTCTTGGCTACACCTTC. It is translated as CASSPLPPSDRGSLGYTF.

This chain uses TRBV29-1 with TRBJ2-1, with D unclear. CDR1 and CDR2 (germline): SQVTM, ANQGSEA. With 7 bases removed from V and 6 bases from J, the gap between germline ends came to 16 bases. The CDR3 spans 13 residues. The CDR3 DNA follows: TGCAGCGCCCTGCTTTATGCTGGCAATGAGCAGTTCTTC. Protein product: CSALLYAGNEQFF.

The DNA for the CDR3 is TGCAGTGCTAGAGATCCTAGCATACAGACCCAGTACTTC. Protein product: CSARDPSIQTQYF. The chain carries TRBV20-1 and TRBJ2-5; perhaps TRBD2 as D (5 bases). CDR1 and CDR2 from the germline V gene are DFQATT and SNEGSKA (reference sequence). The CDR3 runs to 13 residues. V lost 0 bases to trimming and J lost 6 bases, with 11 bases between them.

The rearrangement joins TRBV29-1 to TRBJ2-7; D possibly corresponds to TRBD2 (5 bases). Germline V CDR1 and CDR2: SQVTM, ANQGSEA. CDR3 size: 13 residues. Trimming shortened V by 2 bases and J by 3 bases, and 11 bases separated the two germline ends. The CDR3 sequence is CSVEYGADYEQYF. In DNA, the CDR3 is TGCAGCGTTGAATACGGAGCGGACTACGAGCAGTACTTC.

CDR3 in DNA: TGTGCCAGCAGTGTAGGCGTGGGGAGTGATGCCAAAAACATTCAGTACTTC. This gives the protein CASSVGVGSDAKNIQYF. The chain employs TRBV25-1 and TRBJ2-4; tentative D call: TRBD2 (5 bases). Germline V gene data show CDR1 as MGHDK and CDR2 as SYGVNS. CDR3 size: 17 residues. V lost 4 bases, J lost 1 base, and 17 bases lay in between.

This clonotype was detected only a few times. CDR3 region: CSARAGGLGYTF. Here the CDR3 DNA reads TGCAGTGCTAGAGCGGGGGGACTCGGCTACACCTTC. V is TRBV20-1 and J is TRBJ1-2; a weak D match, TRBD1 (5 bases). The V end was cut by 1 base, the J end by 8 bases, with 11 bases between. The V gene's germline CDR1 is DFQATT and CDR2 SNEGSKA (reference sequence). CDR3 length equals 12 residues.

This clonotype was picked up a small number of times. The chain uses TRBV3-1 and TRBJ1-2; D uncertain. The CDR3 extends over 15 amino acids. The germline V gene encodes CDR1 LGHDT and CDR2 YNNKEL (reference sequence). Trimming took off 3 bases at V and 0 bases at J, with 11 bases between the two ends. CDR3 sequence: CASSHGVGANYGYTF. In nucleotides, the CDR3 is TGTGCCAGCAGCCATGGGGTGGGAGCTAACTATGGCTACACCTTC.

The table lists this clonotype with a count of one. The CDR3 DNA sequence: TGCGCCAGAGCCTTAACGGCTAGCGGGGGCCGTCTCACAGATACGCAGTATTTT. It is translated as CARALTASGGRLTDTQYF. The chain joins TRBV5-1 to TRBJ2-3, with 10 bases identical to TRBD2. CDR1 and CDR2 from the germline V gene are SGHRS and YFSETQ. V was pared by 8 bases and J by 2 bases, with 17 bases of the junction left unmatched. The CDR3 runs 18 residues.

This sequence joins TRBV5-6 and TRBJ2-4; unclear D gene. The germline gives CDR1 SGHDT, CDR2 YYEEEE. Trimming removed 1 base from V and 8 bases from J, with 13 bases in between. The CDR3 is 14 residues long. The CDR3 spells CASSLRQRRDIQYF. CDR3 nucleotide sequence: TGTGCCAGCAGCTTGAGGCAGCGACGGGACATTCAGTACTTC.

V usage is TRBV20-1 and J usage is TRBJ2-7; 13 bases agree with TRBD2. Per the germline V gene, CDR1 is DFQATT and CDR2 is SNEGSKA (reference sequence). V was clipped by 0 bases and J by 0 bases; unmatched bases: 8. The CDR3 has 18 residues. CDR3 residues: CSARDLGLAGKSSYEQYF. The CDR3 DNA reads TGCAGTGCTAGAGATTTGGGACTAGCGGGAAAGAGCTCCTACGAGCAGTACTTC.

This clonotype was seen a handful of times. This chain links TRBV12-3 or TRBV12-4 with TRBJ2-5; maybe TRBD2 (5 bases). The CDR3 runs 14 residues. With 6 bases removed from V and 11 bases from J, the gap between germline ends came to 22 bases. The CDR3 nucleotides are TGTGCCAGCAGACCCACTAGTTCCGGGCATAAGCAGTACTTC. It codes for CASRPTSSGHKQYF.

The gene calls are TRBV7-9 and TRBJ2-5; 7 positions match TRBD2. The J call is doubtful: the DNA matches TRBJ2-7 better. Germline-derived CDR1 and CDR2 are SEHNR and FQNEAQ (reference sequence). The CDR3 sequence is 14 residues long. The CDR3 sequence: CASSRGGNGGEQYF. The CDR3 DNA is TGTGCCAGCAGCCGCGGGGGAAATGGCGGCGAGCAGTACTTC.

The rearrangement uses TRBV25-1 and TRBJ2-5, with no clear D. Germline V lookup: CDR1 MGHDK, CDR2 SYGVNS. The length of the CDR3 is 14 residues. Trimming took 1 base from V and 4 from J, leaving 10 bases between them. The DNA for the CDR3 is TGTGCCAGCAGTGAATTCCCGAGAACAGAGACCCAGTACTTC. Residues: CASSEFPRTETQYF.

This chain uses TRBV29-1 with TRBJ1-5; 9 bases are shared with TRBD1. This CDR3 has 14 residues. V shed 3 bases and J 4 bases; nucleotides not matched to a gene: 4. CDR1 is SQVTM and CDR2 is ANQGSEA in the germline V gene. CDR3 protein: CSVEDRGENQPQHF. CDR3 coding DNA: TGCAGCGTTGAGGACAGGGGCGAGAATCAGCCCCAGCATTTT.

The rearrangement uses TRBV29-1 and TRBJ2-1; D is undetermined. V lost 7 bases, J lost 8 bases, and 9 bases lay in between. Germline assignment: CDR1 SQVTM and CDR2 ANQGSEA. The CDR3 is 10 residues long. CDR3 amino acids: CSGARDEQFF. The CDR3, as DNA: TGCAGCGGAGCTCGGGATGAGCAGTTCTTC.

This chain uses TRBV2 with TRBJ2-2; 10 nucleotides agree with TRBD1. The V and J ends lost 7 bases and 5 bases, in that order; junction bases with no gene match: 10. This CDR3 spans 16 amino acids. Per the germline V gene, CDR1 is SNHLY and CDR2 is FYNNEI. The CDR3 DNA reads TGTGCCAGCATCCCCCCGGGACAGGGGTGGACCGGGGAGCTGTTTTTT. This gives the protein CASIPPGQGWTGELFF.

This rearrangement joins TRBV7-2 to TRBJ2-1, with D tentatively TRBD2 (5 bases). The CDR3 is 13 amino acids. Germline CDR1 SGHTA, CDR2 FQGNSA. V was clipped by 5 bases and J by 5 bases, with 10 bases between them. CDR3 in DNA: TGTGCCAGCAGCCCTACGAGGGACAATGAGCAGTTCTTC. Translated: CASSPTRDNEQFF.

The V gene is TRBV12-5, the J gene TRBJ2-7, with D perhaps TRBD2 (5 bases). Trimming removed 4 bases from V and 5 bases from J, with 21 bases in between. Germline V gene lookup returns CDR1 LGHNT and CDR2 FRNRAP. The CDR3 extends over 16 amino acids. CDR3: CASGWGAPDVYHEQYF. DNA for the CDR3: TGTGCTAGTGGTTGGGGAGCTCCAGACGTCTACCACGAGCAGTACTTC. The whole variable domain, filled in from reference TRBV12-5 and TRBJ2-7, reads DARVTQTPRHKVTEMGQEVTMRCQPILGHNTVFWYRQTMMQGLELLAYFRNRAPLDDSGMPKDRFSAEMPDATLATLKIQPSEPRDSAVYFCASGWGAPDVYHEQYFGPGTRLTVT.

This clonotype was observed a few times. The chain carries TRBV29-1 and TRBJ1-1, with unresolved D. CDR1 is SQVTM and CDR2 is ANQGSEA in the germline V gene. The V end was cut by 3 bases, the J end by 7 bases, with 15 bases between. This CDR3 is 13 amino acids long. The CDR3 region is CSVEARAMGEAFF. The CDR3 bases are TGCAGCGTTGAGGCACGGGCAATGGGTGAAGCTTTCTTT.